Each of the 21 T cell receptor beta chains below was sequenced from the same sample in a study of T cell repertoires in aging, cancer and after chemotherapy. TCR beta rearrangements were amplified from peripheral blood genomic DNA. TRB rearrangements spanning V, D and J were amplified using mixed TRB-A/B primers. TCRdb used MiXCR to reprocess the multiplex PCR reads, holding one entry per CDR3 protein. This repertoire shows around 4,600 distinct CDR3 sequences, 25% to 30% found once; its top ten account for roughly 45%. Sequencing input: blood. The source of these receptors is a human donor in good health.

The table lists this clonotype with a count of one. V and J are TRBV5-4 and TRBJ2-2; either TRBD1 or TRBD2 may fit D (6 bases each). CDR1 and CDR2 (germline): SGHNT, YYREEE (reference sequence). The CDR3 is made up of 15 amino acids. Trimming stripped 5 bases from V and 5 bases from J, with 16 bases between. The CDR3 protein is CASRGGGLGTGELFF. CDR3 nucleotides: TGTGCCAGCAGAGGAGGGGGGCTGGGGACCGGGGAGCTGTTTTTT.

This clonotype is medium-sized (0.01 to 0.1%) by share. V is TRBV27 and J is TRBJ2-7; 10 bases line up with TRBD1. V lost 1 base and J lost 4; bases outside the gene matches: 10. Germline CDR1 and CDR2: MNHEY and SMNVEV (reference sequence). This CDR3 has 17 residues. The CDR3 loop is CASSLLRTGGFPYEQYF. As DNA, the CDR3 is TGTGCCAGCAGTTTATTGAGGACAGGGGGATTCCCTTACGAGCAGTACTTC.

This clonotype is judged medium-sized. This chain connects TRBV19 to TRBJ2-2, with 7 bases matching TRBD2. The V gene end was trimmed by 5 bases and the J gene end by 4 bases; junction bases not matched to a gene: 7. In germline, CDR1 is LNHDA, CDR2 SQIVND (reference sequence). This CDR3 is built from 15 residues. CDR3 loop: CASSPGTIRTGELFF. CDR3 sequence (DNA): TGTGCCAGTAGTCCCGGGACTATTCGCACCGGGGAGCTGTTTTTT.

This clonotype is judged medium-sized. The chain is built from TRBV6-5 and TRBJ2-5; TRBD2 agrees at 8 bases. After removal of 2 bases from V and 5 bases from J, the junction contained 10 bases not matched to a gene. The CDR3 totals 16 residues. Germline values: CDR1 MNHEY, CDR2 SVGAGI. CDR3 nucleotide sequence: TGTGCCAGCAGTTACAGGTGGTTAGCGGGACGGGAGACCCAGTACTTC. It codes for CASSYRWLAGRETQYF.

The rearrangement joins TRBV13 to TRBJ2-7, with 10 bases that match TRBD1. V was pared by 10 bases and J by 1 base, with 7 bases of the junction left unmatched. CDR3 length: 14 amino acids. Germline CDR1 reads PRHDT; CDR2 reads FYEKMQ (reference sequence). As DNA, the CDR3 is TGTGCCACCCTCCGGGACAGGGGTTCCTACGAGCAGTACTTC. Protein product: CATLRDRGSYEQYF.

The CDR3 reads CASSYRTGPYEQYF. Written as DNA, the CDR3 is TGTGCCAGCAGTTATAGGACAGGGCCCTACGAGCAGTACTTC. The V call is TRBV6-2 or TRBV6-3, the J call TRBJ2-7; the match to TRBD1 covers 8 bases. V gave up 3 bases and J gave up 2 bases; unmatched junction bases: 3. This CDR3 spans 14 amino acids. The germline V gene encodes CDR1 MNHEY and CDR2 SVGEGT.

This clonotype was recorded a few times. The chain uses TRBV5-1 and TRBJ2-3; 7 nucleotides align to TRBD2. Germline V gene lookup returns CDR1 SGHRS and CDR2 YFSETQ. V trimming: 4 bases; J trimming: 2 bases; junction bases outside the gene matches: 7. CDR3 size: 15 residues. The CDR3 sequence: CASSQSGVTTDTQYF. The CDR3 bases are TGCGCCAGCAGCCAAAGCGGGGTTACCACAGATACGCAGTATTTT.

In its sample, this clonotype ranks as medium-sized (0.01 to 0.1%). This chain uses TRBV19 with TRBJ2-7; 8 bases match TRBD1. Germline V gene data show CDR1 as LNHDA and CDR2 as SQIVND (reference sequence). Trimming cost V 4 bases and J 3 bases; bases outside gene matches: 5. This CDR3 has 14 residues. CDR3 amino acids: CASSNTGGVYEQYF. For the CDR3, the DNA is TGTGCCAGTAGTAACACAGGGGGTGTCTACGAGCAGTACTTC.

This clonotype turned up a few times. CDR3 bases: TGTGCCAGCACTCGCTCCCCCGGGGTGTCAAACTATGGCTACACCTTC. This sequence encodes CASTRSPGVSNYGYTF. The rearrangement uses TRBV6-1 and TRBJ1-2; the D is unclear. This CDR3 spans 16 amino acids. Germline V gene sequence: CDR1 MNHNS, CDR2 SASEGT. Trimming cost V 7 bases and J 2 bases, with 20 bases left between them.

In its sample, this clonotype is medium-sized. The V gene is TRBV11-1, the J gene TRBJ2-3; D not resolved. Germline-derived CDR1 and CDR2 are SGHAT and FQDESV (reference sequence). The CDR3 length is 12 residues. Trimming took off 5 bases at V and 5 bases at J, with 8 bases between the two ends. The CDR3 bases are TGTGCCAGCAGCCCCGTACGAGATACGCAGTATTTT. This gives the protein CASSPVRDTQYF.

The chain carries TRBV20-1 and TRBJ2-1; 12 nucleotides match TRBD2. CDR3 length equals 15 residues. After removal of 3 bases from V and 12 bases from J, the junction contained 12 bases not matched to a gene. CDR1 is DFQATT and CDR2 is SNEGSKA in the germline V gene (reference sequence). CDR3 residues: CSARRRLAGEGMQFF. The CDR3 bases are TGCAGTGCTAGGAGGAGACTAGCGGGAGAAGGAATGCAGTTCTTC.

Worth noting for this clonotype: One end of the junction is discordant with germline, which a read error may explain. This chain connects TRBV10-3 to TRBJ2-1; 11 bases fit TRBD2. This CDR3 contains 16 residues. Germline V gene lookup returns CDR1 ENHRY and CDR2 SYGVKD. CDR3 nucleotide sequence: TGTGCCAGCAGTTACATGGAACTAGCGGGAGTGGGGGAGCAGTTCTTC. It specifies CASSYMELAGVGEQFF.

The chain has TRBV20-1 and TRBJ1-5; D is perhaps TRBD1 (5 bases). The V gene's germline CDR1 is DFQATT and CDR2 SNEGSKA (reference sequence). Trimming took off 6 bases at V and 0 bases at J, with 12 bases between the two ends. The CDR3 covers 14 residues. The CDR3 sequence: CSASPGTSNQPQHF. The DNA of the CDR3 is TGCAGTGCATCACCCGGGACTAGCAATCAGCCCCAGCATTTT.

In this sample, this clonotype turned up once. The rearrangement links TRBV21-1 to TRBJ1-4; the table names TRBD1, a call not compared with the DNA. TRBV21-1 is labeled a pseudogene. This CDR3 has 13 residues. The CDR3 sequence is CASSRTNNEKLFF. The CDR3, as DNA: TGTGCCAGCTCCCGGACCAATAATGAAAAACTGTTTTTT.

Relative to its sample, this clonotype is medium-sized. V gene TRBV6-5 combines with J gene TRBJ2-5; 7 bases map to TRBD1. The CDR3 runs to 14 residues. Germline lookup yields CDR1 MNHEY and CDR2 SVGAGI. Trimming took 5 bases from V and 2 from J; bases not matched to a gene: 5. Written as DNA, the CDR3 is TGTGCCAGCAGTAGACAGGGTGGGCAAGAGACCCAGTACTTC. Translation gives CASSRQGGQETQYF.

This clonotype rates as medium-sized. The CDR3 region is CASSLSRTGPYNEQFF. The CDR3, as DNA: TGTGCCAGTAGTCTGTCGCGGACAGGCCCCTACAATGAGCAGTTCTTC. The V call is TRBV19, the J call TRBJ2-1; TRBD1 aligns across 7 bases. Germline V lookup: CDR1 LNHDA, CDR2 SQIVND (reference sequence). The V segment lost 5 bases and the J segment 2 bases; nucleotides outside the gene matches: 9. This CDR3 region has 16 residues.

This clonotype is categorized as medium-sized. The chain's CDR3 is CASSLSFLRQNKKNTGELFF. Here the CDR3 DNA reads TGTGCCAGCAGTTTATCGTTTCTGCGGCAGAACAAGAAGAACACCGGGGAGCTGTTTTTT. The rearrangement links TRBV27 to TRBJ2-2; unclear D gene. The CDR3 extends over 20 amino acids. Trimming pared 0 bases from V and 1 base from J, leaving 21 bases between. CDR1 MNHEY and CDR2 SMNVEV come from the germline V gene (reference sequence).

This clonotype was counted only a few times. The chain combines TRBV19 with TRBJ1-1, with TRBD1 matching 8 bases. Trimming took 3 bases from V and 3 from J; bases not matched to a gene: 3. The CDR3 has 14 amino acids. Germline CDR1 LNHDA, CDR2 SQIVND (reference sequence). CDR3 in DNA: TGTGCCAGTAGTATGAGACAGGGGTACACTGAAGCTTTCTTT. Translating gives CASSMRQGYTEAFF.

The chain employs TRBV19 and TRBJ2-1; D not resolved. CDR1 LNHDA and CDR2 SQIVND come from the germline V gene (reference sequence). The CDR3 consists of 17 residues. With 5 bases removed from V and 3 bases from J, the gap between germline ends came to 20 bases. CDR3 nucleotides: TGTGCCAGTAGTCTCCGGACGGATACTCGAGGCTACAATGAGCAGTTCTTC. Amino acid sequence: CASSLRTDTRGYNEQFF.

The chain carries TRBV7-9 and TRBJ1-2, with D perhaps matching TRBD1 (5 bases). The CDR3 totals 15 residues. V shed 5 bases and J shed 4 bases, with 17 bases lying between them. CDR1 and CDR2 from the germline V gene are SEHNR and FQNEAQ (reference sequence). CDR3 bases: TGTGCCAGCAGCGAAACTGGGGGGGGAAGCTATGGCTACACCTTC. It translates to CASSETGGGSYGYTF.

This clonotype is medium-sized by share. V gene TRBV5-4 combines with J gene TRBJ2-7; D may match TRBD1 or TRBD2 (5 bases each). Germline loops: CDR1 SGHNT, CDR2 YYREEE (reference sequence). CDR3 size: 13 residues. V lost 3 bases and J 7 bases, leaving 14 bases between the germline ends. The CDR3 protein is CASSSTGTREQYF. CDR3 DNA: TGTGCCAGCAGCTCGACCGGGACGCGGGAGCAGTACTTC.